This TCR beta chain was observed in a study of T cells expressing NK-cell markers. Following a re-call of the 5' RACE reads, TCRdb has one entry per CDR3 protein and lacks DNA. The sample table includes some 500,000 distinct CDR3 sequences. CDR1 and CDR2 (germline): LGHDT, YNNKEL (reference sequence). This CDR3 has 13 amino acids. The sequencing input was blood T cells: a sorted CD56 or NKG2C T cell subset, CD4+ or CD8+ T cells, or bulk PBMC T cells (not recorded which). This chain links TRBV3-1 with TRBJ2-1; TCRdb returns TRBD1, unconfirmable since there is no DNA. This receptor was obtained from a woman aged 45-65 years in good health. CDR3 region: CASSQAVGIEQFF.